These 20 T cell receptor beta chains originate from one sample sequenced in a study of T cells in localized non-small cell lung cancer. Clones were sequenced by immunoSEQ multiplex PCR, and TCRdb holds only the in-frame ones, with some missing. The data show thousands of clones, 25% to 35% seen once. The sample consisted of lung tumor tissue, taken before any cancer treatment. Source of these receptors: a woman aged 35 to 70 with stage III lung adenocarcinoma.

V and J are TRBV11-3 and TRBJ2-2; TRBD2 agrees at 10 bases. This CDR3 is built from 15 residues. Germline CDR1 SGHNT, CDR2 YENEEA. J gave up 4 bases and V 4 bases, and 3 bases lay outside the gene matches. The CDR3 loop reads CASSSSGSATGELFF. Here the CDR3 DNA reads TGTGCCAGCAGCTCTAGCGGGAGCGCCACCGGGGAGCTGTTTTTT.

The J gene is TRBJ1-5, the V gene TRBV11-3, with D possibly matching TRBD1 (6 bases). The CDR3 is 17 residues long. Trimming took 5 bases from V and 2 from J, leaving 19 bases between them. Germline CDR1 SGHNT, CDR2 YENEEA. CDR3 sequence: CASSPRRGVWGNQPQHF. CDR3 nucleotides: TGTGCCAGCAGCCCCCGGAGGGGGGTTTGGGGCAATCAGCCCCAGCATTTT.

This clone is judged medium-sized. The chain couples TRBV6-8 to TRBJ2-5; TRBD2 matches 8 bases. CDR1 and CDR2 from the germline V gene are MNHGY and SAAAGT. The CDR3 loop spans 15 amino acids. Trimming removed 5 bases from V and 1 base from J; junction bases left unmatched: 6. CDR3 in amino acids: CASSEIAGPQETQYF. The CDR3 nucleotides read TGTGCCAGCAGTGAGATAGCGGGGCCCCAAGAGACCCAGTACTTC.

This clone has just a few counts. V and J are TRBV28 and TRBJ2-7; D remains ambiguous. The V end was cut by 2 bases, the J end by 9 bases, with 14 bases between. The CDR3 has 13 amino acids. The V gene's germline CDR1 is MDHEN and CDR2 SYDVKM. CDR3 amino acids: CASSLATFRGQYF. CDR3 DNA sequence: TGTGCCAGCAGTTTAGCGACCTTCAGAGGGCAGTACTTC.

The chain links TRBV18 to TRBJ2-5, with TRBD2 matching over 10 bases. CDR1 KGHSH and CDR2 LQKENI come from the germline V gene. The V gene end was trimmed by 2 bases and the J gene end by 4 bases; junction bases not matched to a gene: 4. This CDR3 is built from 15 residues. The CDR3 nucleotides are TGTGCCAGCTCACCAGTAGCGGGGGGCCGAGAGACCCAGTACTTC. Translated, it gives CASSPVAGGRETQYF.

V usage is TRBV5-1 and J usage is TRBJ2-5, with D uncertain. Trimming pared 1 base from V and 1 base from J, leaving 8 bases between. Germline V CDR1 and CDR2: SGHRS, YFSETQ. CDR3 size: 14 residues. The CDR3, as DNA: TGCGCCAGCAGCTTGCAGGTCGGCCAAGAGACCCAGTACTTC. Encoded protein: CASSLQVGQETQYF.

The J gene is TRBJ2-5, the V gene TRBV19; D ambiguous. V was trimmed by 4 bases and J by 0 bases, leaving 15 bases between them. Germline CDR1 LNHDA, CDR2 SQIVND (reference sequence). The length of the CDR3 is 16 residues. The chain's CDR3 is CASSTRRGRYQETQYF. The CDR3 DNA sequence: TGTGCCAGTAGTACCAGGCGTGGACGGTACCAAGAGACCCAGTACTTC.

V is TRBV19 and J is TRBJ1-1; TRBD1 aligns across 8 bases. With V trimmed by 9 bases and J by 4 bases, 7 bases remained unmatched. In germline, CDR1 is LNHDA, CDR2 SQIVND (reference sequence). This CDR3 has 13 amino acids. CDR3 sequence reads: CASMNTGGTEAFF. The CDR3 DNA follows: TGTGCCAGCATGAACACAGGGGGCACTGAAGCTTTCTTT. The variable domain in full, with the rest retrieved from reference TRBV19 and TRBJ1-1, is DGGITQSPKYLFRKEGQNVTLSCEQNLNHDAMYWYRQDPGQGLRLIYYSQIVNDFQKGDIAEGYSVSREKKESFPLTVTSAQKNPTAFYLCASMNTGGTEAFFGQGTRLTVV.

The rearrangement links TRBV19 to TRBJ1-5; unclear D gene. Germline V gene lookup returns CDR1 LNHDA and CDR2 SQIVND (reference sequence). V lost 3 bases and J lost 4, with 19 bases in between. This CDR3 region has 17 residues. CDR3 DNA: TGTGCCAGTAGTATGCCCAAGGAAGGCGAGAGGAATCAGCCCCAGCATTTT. This translates into CASSMPKEGERNQPQHF.

The chain has TRBV9 and TRBJ1-3; TRBD1 might be the D (6 bases). The CDR3 contains 17 residues. Germline V gene data show CDR1 as SGDLS and CDR2 as YYNGEE. V lost 0 bases, J lost 0 bases, and 13 bases lay in between. The CDR3 protein is CASSVEAGARSGNTIYF. CDR3 nucleotides: TGTGCCAGCAGCGTAGAGGCAGGGGCGCGCTCTGGAAACACCATATATTTT.

This chain joins TRBV19 and TRBJ2-2, with TRBD1 as a possible D gene (5 bases). CDR1 and CDR2 (germline): LNHDA, SQIVND (reference sequence). V was trimmed by 6 bases and J by 4 bases, leaving 15 bases between them. The CDR3 consists of 15 residues. DNA of the CDR3: TGTGCCAGTAGGGAGCAGGACATCTCCACCGGGGAGCTGTTTTTT. It translates to CASREQDISTGELFF.

This clone was counted only a few times. The germline gene is not matched at one end of the junction; a read error may be the cause. The chain couples TRBV6-8 to TRBJ1-1; D not resolved. Looked up from germline, CDR1 is MNHGY and CDR2 is SAAAGT. The CDR3 spans 12 residues. In DNA form, the CDR3 reads TGTGCCATCAGTCGGACGGACACTGAAGCTTTCTTT. This gives the protein CAISRTDTEAFF.

This sequence joins TRBV28 and TRBJ2-1, with D perhaps matching TRBD1 (6 bases). V gave up 8 bases and J gave up 4 bases, with 15 bases separating them. The CDR3 runs 14 residues. CDR1 is MDHEN, CDR2 SYDVKM, per germline. The CDR3 here is CASGRGGPYNEQFF. The CDR3 nucleotides are TGTGCCAGCGGTAGAGGGGGACCTTACAATGAGCAGTTCTTC.

The CDR3 region is CASSIREGLGGNTIYF. In nucleotides, the CDR3 is TGTGCCAGTAGTATTCGGGAGGGCCTCGGGGGAAACACCATATATTTT. The chain links TRBV19 to TRBJ1-3; D gene uncertain. The CDR3 runs 16 residues. Germline assignment: CDR1 LNHDA and CDR2 SQIVND (reference sequence). V was shortened by 3 bases and J by 4 bases, with 16 bases between the two germline ends. The full variable domain, its missing parts supplied by reference TRBV19 and TRBJ1-3, is DGGITQSPKYLFRKEGQNVTLSCEQNLNHDAMYWYRQDPGQGLRLIYYSQIVNDFQKGDIAEGYSVSREKKESFPLTVTSAQKNPTAFYLCASSIREGLGGNTIYFGEGSWLTVV.

This clone was counted between two and nine times. The chain carries TRBV11-3 and TRBJ2-4, with D perhaps TRBD2 (6 bases). V was clipped by 2 bases and J by 6 bases, with 11 bases between them. Germline CDR1 reads SGHNT; CDR2 reads YENEEA. The CDR3 has 14 amino acids. CDR3 in DNA: TGTGCCAGCAGCTTATACGTCGGGGGAAACATTCAGTACTTC. As protein: CASSLYVGGNIQYF.

By sample share, this clone is medium-sized. The gene calls are TRBV28 and TRBJ2-7, with D possibly TRBD2 on 5 matching bases. CDR1 is MDHEN and CDR2 is SYDVKM in the germline V gene. V was pared by 3 bases and J by 5 bases, with 23 bases between. CDR3 length equals 17 residues. The CDR3 DNA is TGTGCCAGCAGTTTTTTTACTCCCTCTGAGGGAATAGACGAGCAGTACTTC. Its translation is CASSFFTPSEGIDEQYF.

This clone was observed a few times. This chain connects TRBV12-5 to TRBJ1-1; D might be TRBD1 (5 bases). Germline CDR1 and CDR2: LGHNT and FRNRAP. The CDR3 has 18 residues. CDR3 loop: CASNHPGGHWQVNTEAFF. Written as DNA, the CDR3 is TGTGCCAGCAATCACCCCGGGGGTCACTGGCAGGTTAACACTGAAGCTTTCTTT.

The rearrangement joins TRBV5-1 to TRBJ1-3, with a weak D call TRBD1 (5 bases). Trimming shortened V by 2 bases and J by 3 bases, and 9 bases separated the two germline ends. Germline V gene sequence: CDR1 SGHRS, CDR2 YFSETQ. The CDR3 loop spans 14 amino acids. CDR3 amino acids: CASSFGTVGNTIYF. The CDR3 nucleotides read TGCGCCAGCAGCTTCGGGACTGTTGGAAACACCATATATTTT.

This clone occurred a few times. The J gene is TRBJ1-1, the V gene TRBV9; D gene ambiguous. V was shortened by 5 bases and J by 3 bases, with 11 bases between the two germline ends. The CDR3 contains 13 residues. Germline V gene lookup returns CDR1 SGDLS and CDR2 YYNGEE. This chain's CDR3 is CASRGGGDTEAFF. CDR3 DNA sequence: TGTGCCAGCAGGGGAGGTGGGGACACTGAAGCTTTCTTT.

This clone was seen more than once but under ten times. The CDR3 DNA follows: TGTGCCAGTAGTAGCTTCTACAATGAGCAGTTCTTC. Translation gives CASSSFYNEQFF. This chain uses TRBV19 with TRBJ2-1; D is ambiguous. Trimming shortened V by 4 bases and J by 3 bases, and 4 bases separated the two germline ends. The CDR3 consists of 12 residues. From germline, CDR1 is LNHDA and CDR2 SQIVND (reference sequence).